This record looks at one TCR beta chain sequence and its context. Its target is unknown. This sample was taken from a study of T cell responses to AZD1222 COVID-19 vaccine. The CDR3 totals 14 residues. CDR1 and CDR2 (germline): SGHVS, FQNEAQ. Trimming pared 3 bases from V and 3 bases from J, leaving 12 bases between. Study-wide results and limits: Spike was spanned by vaccine-associated CD4 TCRs, which were dominant at 160-218 and 743-854. Mostly white British, mostly female donors; authors suggested clonal diversity may be underestimated. The number of AZD1222 recipients seropositive at baseline was only 6 or 7. Receipt of two AZD1222 doses was followed by a rise in Spike-specific TCR breadth and depth.

This table comes from immunoSEQ multiplex PCR, and its TCRdb copy is limited to in-frame clones, with some not included. The repertoire holds 130,000 to 150,000 clones, with approximately 88% as singletons. This receptor was taken from an adult in good health. V usage is TRBV7-8 and J usage is TRBJ2-7; a weak D match, TRBD1 (6 bases). The sequences come from peripheral blood, collected on day 0 of AZD1222 vaccination. CDR3 coding DNA: TGTGCCAGCAGCTTTTACCAAGGGGGCTACGAGCAGTACTTC. It translates to CASSFYQGGYEQYF.